The 29 T cell receptor beta chains presented below share a single source sample, sequenced in a study of long-term antiretroviral therapy in people with HIV. At survey level, the immunoSEQ assay was run in its v3.0 version. The table came from immunoSEQ multiplex PCR; TCRdb's copy has only in-frame clones and leaves some out. The data show roughly 40,000 clones, 80% to 90% seen once. Sequenced material: unsorted PBMCs, taken 1.2 years after starting antiretroviral therapy. These receptors were collected from a woman in her fifties or sixties with HIV.

The chain uses TRBV7-6 and TRBJ2-2, with TRBD2 matching 7 bases. CDR3 size: 17 residues. V was clipped by 2 bases and J by 4 bases; unmatched bases: 10. Germline V lookup: CDR1 SGHVS, CDR2 FNYEAQ. In DNA form, the CDR3 reads TGTGCCAGCAGCTTAAAGACCGGGGGGTCACCCACCGGGGAGCTGTTTTTT. The encoded protein is CASSLKTGGSPTGELFF.

The chain couples TRBV21-1 to TRBJ2-1; the DNA was not compared with TRBD1, the D call given in the table. TRBV21-1 is a documented pseudogene. The CDR3 extends over 14 amino acids. The CDR3 protein is CASSKRGQGDEQFF. The CDR3 nucleotides read TGTGCCAGCAGCAAAAGGGGACAGGGGGATGAGCAGTTCTTC.

The rearrangement links TRBV29-1 to TRBJ1-2; D remains ambiguous. CDR1 is SQVTM and CDR2 is ANQGSEA in the germline V gene. Trimming left V 3 bases short and J 3 bases short, with 5 bases between. The CDR3 spans 11 residues. CDR3 sequence reads: CSVDGDYGYTF. DNA of the CDR3: TGCAGCGTTGATGGTGACTATGGCTACACCTTC.

This sequence joins TRBV7-2 and TRBJ2-7, with D possibly being TRBD1 (6 bases). This CDR3 region has 15 residues. Trimming shortened V by 5 bases and J by 1 base, and 15 bases separated the two germline ends. Germline CDR1 and CDR2: SGHTA and FQGNSA. The CDR3 sequence is CASSPLSTGSYEQYF. CDR3 in DNA: TGTGCCAGCAGCCCTCTGAGTACAGGGTCCTACGAGCAGTACTTC.

This clone was seen once. The chain links TRBV9 to TRBJ1-2, with D possibly TRBD1 on 5 matching bases. With 0 bases removed from V and 0 bases from J, the gap between germline ends came to 15 bases. CDR1 is SGDLS, CDR2 YYNGEE, per germline. The CDR3 spans 17 residues. The CDR3 loop reads CASSVGPRDSSNYGYTF. The CDR3 bases are TGTGCCAGCAGCGTAGGGCCCCGGGACTCTTCTAACTATGGCTACACCTTC.

V is TRBV30 and J is TRBJ2-3; 8 bases agree with TRBD1. From germline, CDR1 is GTSNPN and CDR2 SVGIG (reference sequence). Germline trimming cut 2 bases from V and 2 bases from J; bases unmatched to any gene: 9. CDR3 length equals 16 residues. In DNA form, the CDR3 reads TGTGCCTGGAGTACCCCACAGGGGGTATACACAGATACGCAGTATTTT. Amino acid sequence: CAWSTPQGVYTDTQYF.

The chain carries TRBV30 and TRBJ1-5, with 9 bases lining up with TRBD1. From germline, CDR1 is GTSNPN and CDR2 SVGIG (reference sequence). This CDR3 has 16 amino acids. Losses at the gene ends were 1 base for V and 0 bases for J; bases not matched to a gene: 4. The CDR3 nucleotides are TGTGCCTGGAGTGCGGACAGGGGATATAGCAATCAGCCCCAGCATTTT. Translated: CAWSADRGYSNQPQHF.

The chain employs TRBV9 and TRBJ1-1; 7 nucleotides agree with TRBD1. The V gene's germline CDR1 is SGDLS and CDR2 YYNGEE. V lost 2 bases to trimming and J lost 1 base; unmatched junction nucleotides: 2. This CDR3 has 14 residues. CDR3 in amino acids: CASSVTGENTEAFF. For the CDR3, the DNA is TGTGCCAGCAGCGTCACAGGGGAGAACACTGAAGCTTTCTTT.

The sample holds a few counts of this clone. CDR3 sequence reads: CASSLGQGIYGYTF. For the CDR3, the DNA is TGTGCCAGCAGCTTGGGACAGGGGATCTATGGCTACACCTTC. J is TRBJ1-2 and V is TRBV5-4, with TRBD1 identical over 8 bases. Trimming cost V 0 bases and J 4 bases; bases outside gene matches: 2. Looked up from germline, CDR1 is SGHNT and CDR2 is YYREEE (reference sequence). The CDR3 is 14 amino acids.

The genes are TRBV6-4 and TRBJ1-5; no definite D call. Trimming removed 4 bases at V and 3 bases at J, with 7 bases between. The CDR3 has 13 amino acids. Germline V gene lookup returns CDR1 MRHNA and CDR2 SNTAGT. CDR3 nucleotides: TGTGCCAGCAGTGCCAGTTTCAATCAGCCCCAGCATTTT. Translation gives CASSASFNQPQHF.

The chain employs TRBV19 and TRBJ2-7; D tentatively reads TRBD1 or TRBD2 (5 bases each). Per germline, CDR1 LNHDA and CDR2 SQIVND (reference sequence). The length of the CDR3 is 13 residues. V lost 4 bases to trimming and J lost 2 bases, with 9 bases between them. CDR3 nucleotide sequence: TGTGCCAGTAGTAGGGACCCGACCTACGAGCAGTACTTC. This codes for CASSRDPTYEQYF. The whole variable domain, filled in from reference TRBV19 and TRBJ2-7, reads DGGITQSPKYLFRKEGQNVTLSCEQNLNHDAMYWYRQDPGQGLRLIYYSQIVNDFQKGDIAEGYSVSREKKESFPLTVTSAQKNPTAFYLCASSRDPTYEQYFGPGTRLTVT.

The chain employs TRBV30 and TRBJ2-2, with D perhaps TRBD1 or TRBD2 (5 bases each). The germline gives CDR1 GTSNPN, CDR2 SVGIG (reference sequence). Trimming removed 7 bases at V and 1 base at J, with 13 bases between. CDR3 length: 14 amino acids. CDR3 in amino acids: CALIYGGNTGELFF. Written as DNA, the CDR3 is TGTGCCTTGATTTATGGGGGGAACACCGGGGAGCTGTTTTTT.

The chain is built from TRBV7-2 and TRBJ2-1; D is unclear. CDR3 size: 14 residues. Germline CDR1 SGHTA, CDR2 FQGNSA. V lost 1 base and J 5 bases, leaving 9 bases between the germline ends. As DNA, the CDR3 is TGTGCCAGCAGCTTAGAGGGCTTCCACAATGAGCAGTTCTTC. Residues: CASSLEGFHNEQFF.

The chain has TRBV7-8 and TRBJ2-7, with 8 positions matching TRBD1. Germline lookup yields CDR1 SGHVS and CDR2 FQNEAQ. V was pared by 3 bases and J by 4 bases, with 5 bases of the junction left unmatched. This CDR3 comprises 14 residues. The CDR3 nucleotides read TGTGCCAGCAGCTTCGGGACAGGTGAATACGAGCAGTACTTC. Translation gives CASSFGTGEYEQYF.

The chain is built from TRBV7-3 and TRBJ2-1; possibly TRBD2 for D (5 bases). The CDR3 spans 14 residues. Trimming took 0 bases from V and 6 from J, leaving 9 bases between them. Germline CDR1 SGHTA, CDR2 FQGTGA. The CDR3 is CASSLTYSVNEQFF. CDR3 sequence (DNA): TGTGCCAGCAGCTTAACGTATAGCGTCAATGAGCAGTTCTTC.

The chain recombines TRBV29-1 with TRBJ2-7; 8 bases line up with TRBD1. This CDR3 has 15 residues. V lost 0 bases, J lost 3 bases, and 7 bases stayed unmatched. Germline V gene lookup returns CDR1 SQVTM and CDR2 ANQGSEA. For the CDR3, the DNA is TGCAGCGTTGAAGATCTAACAGGGGGAATCTACGAGCAGTACTTC. Amino acids: CSVEDLTGGIYEQYF.

The rearrangement uses TRBV30 and TRBJ2-6; tentatively, D is TRBD2 (6 bases). Deletions cut 7 bases from V and 0 bases from J, with 16 bases between. Germline assignment: CDR1 GTSNPN and CDR2 SVGIG (reference sequence). This CDR3 is 16 amino acids long. Written as DNA, the CDR3 is TGTGCCTACGATCCCGGACTAACCTCTGGGGCCAACGTCCTGACTTTC. Translating gives CAYDPGLTSGANVLTF.

This clone has a single count. The V gene is TRBV6-1, the J gene TRBJ2-6; D is undetermined. Germline V gene lookup returns CDR1 MNHNS and CDR2 SASEGT. This CDR3 is 17 amino acids long. V was pared by 3 bases and J by 2 bases, with 14 bases between. This CDR3 is CASSDQPLPAGANVLTF. CDR3 nucleotides: TGTGCCAGCAGTGACCAGCCATTACCGGCTGGGGCCAACGTCCTGACTTTC.

The rearrangement links TRBV5-4 to TRBJ2-7; D remains unclear. The CDR3 is made up of 14 amino acids. Between the trimmed V and J ends, which lost 3 bases and 3 bases, there was a span of 13 bases. CDR1 and CDR2 from the germline V gene are SGHNT and YYREEE (reference sequence). This chain's CDR3 is CASSSTTAVYEQYF. CDR3 coding DNA: TGTGCCAGCAGCTCGACAACGGCTGTCTACGAGCAGTACTTC.

This clone was recorded once. V is TRBV6-1 and J is TRBJ2-1; no clear D. CDR1 is MNHNS and CDR2 is SASEGT in the germline V gene. V was cut by 1 base and J by 10 bases, with 14 bases left in between. This CDR3 region has 14 residues. This CDR3 reads CASSEGKGPREQFF. DNA for the CDR3: TGTGCCAGCAGTGAAGGAAAGGGCCCGAGGGAGCAGTTCTTC.

V gene TRBV4-3 combines with J gene TRBJ2-2; D not certain. The ends were cut back, 0 bases at V and 6 bases at J, with 11 bases in the middle. CDR1 LGHNA and CDR2 YSLEER come from the germline V gene. The CDR3 runs to 15 residues. The CDR3 DNA reads as TGCGCCAGCAGCCAAGATTACGTACCGTCCGGGGAGCTGTTTTTT. This sequence encodes CASSQDYVPSGELFF.

The chain links TRBV18 to TRBJ2-3; D is ambiguous. This CDR3 contains 13 residues. Germline CDR1 KGHSH, CDR2 LQKENI. Trimming left V 3 bases short and J 5 bases short, with 9 bases between. The CDR3 sequence: CASSPLPRDTQYF. Written as DNA, the CDR3 is TGTGCCAGCTCACCTCTACCTAGAGATACGCAGTATTTT.

The V gene is TRBV5-1, the J gene TRBJ1-1; D gene unclear. V dropped 1 base and J dropped 8 bases, with 6 bases sitting between them. The germline CDR1 and CDR2 sequences are SGHRS and YFSETQ. The CDR3 extends over 11 amino acids. The CDR3 sequence: CASSLNGEAFF. The CDR3 nucleotides are TGCGCCAGCAGCTTGAACGGGGAAGCTTTCTTT.

J is TRBJ2-1 and V is TRBV5-4, with TRBD1 as a possible D gene (6 bases). V was cut by 2 bases and J by 5 bases, with 14 bases left in between. Germline V gene sequence: CDR1 SGHNT, CDR2 YYREEE (reference sequence). CDR3 length: 15 residues. CDR3 DNA sequence: TGTGCCAGCAGCTTACAGGGCCCCGCAAACAATGAGCAGTTCTTC. Its protein product is CASSLQGPANNEQFF.

J is TRBJ1-5 and V is TRBV30; 7 bases line up with TRBD1. Losses at the gene ends were 2 bases for V and 4 bases for J; bases not matched to a gene: 2. This CDR3 has 13 amino acids. Germline V gene sequence: CDR1 GTSNPN, CDR2 SVGIG (reference sequence). CDR3 nucleotide sequence: TGTGCCTGGAGTCCGACAGGGAATCAGCCCCAGCATTTT. Translating gives CAWSPTGNQPQHF.

The genes are TRBV30 and TRBJ1-5; TRBD1 agrees at 8 bases. The CDR3 runs to 15 residues. V trimming: 2 bases; J trimming: 7 bases; junction bases outside the gene matches: 10. Germline V gene lookup returns CDR1 GTSNPN and CDR2 SVGIG (reference sequence). The CDR3 DNA sequence: TGTGCCTGGAGTACAGGGGGAGGTAGGGAGCAGCCCCAGCATTTT. It encodes CAWSTGGGREQPQHF. The variable domain in full, with the rest retrieved from reference TRBV30 and TRBJ1-5, is SQTIHQWPATLVQPVGSPLSLECTVEGTSNPNLYWYRQAAGRGLQLLFYSVGIGQISSEVPQNLSASRPQDRQFILSSKKLLLSDSGFYLCAWSTGGGREQPQHFGDGTRLSIL.

The chain recombines TRBV7-9 with TRBJ1-2, with a possible D match to TRBD1 (5 bases). Trimming took 5 bases from V and 5 from J, leaving 12 bases between them. The germline V gene has CDR1 SEHNR and CDR2 FQNEAQ (reference sequence). The CDR3 extends over 13 amino acids. The CDR3 is CASSRPGRYGYTF. The CDR3 DNA follows: TGTGCCAGCAGCCGTCCAGGGAGGTATGGCTACACCTTC.

This chain links TRBV4-1 with TRBJ1-3, with D possibly matching TRBD1 (6 bases). The CDR3 loop spans 16 amino acids. Germline assignment: CDR1 MGHRA and CDR2 YSYEKL. The germline V and J ends were trimmed by 5 bases and 0 bases, with 14 bases remaining between them. The CDR3 loop reads CASSSGEGSSGNTIYF. In DNA, the CDR3 is TGCGCCAGCAGCTCAGGGGAGGGAAGCTCTGGAAACACCATATATTTT.

This chain joins TRBV5-4 and TRBJ1-2; 7 bases are shared with TRBD1. This CDR3 spans 13 amino acids. Looked up from germline, CDR1 is SGHNT and CDR2 is YYREEE (reference sequence). The J segment lost 8 bases and the V segment lost 4 bases, leaving 8 bases of the junction unmatched. This CDR3 reads CASSLKGADGYTF. DNA of the CDR3: TGTGCCAGCAGCCTTAAGGGGGCCGACGGCTACACCTTC.